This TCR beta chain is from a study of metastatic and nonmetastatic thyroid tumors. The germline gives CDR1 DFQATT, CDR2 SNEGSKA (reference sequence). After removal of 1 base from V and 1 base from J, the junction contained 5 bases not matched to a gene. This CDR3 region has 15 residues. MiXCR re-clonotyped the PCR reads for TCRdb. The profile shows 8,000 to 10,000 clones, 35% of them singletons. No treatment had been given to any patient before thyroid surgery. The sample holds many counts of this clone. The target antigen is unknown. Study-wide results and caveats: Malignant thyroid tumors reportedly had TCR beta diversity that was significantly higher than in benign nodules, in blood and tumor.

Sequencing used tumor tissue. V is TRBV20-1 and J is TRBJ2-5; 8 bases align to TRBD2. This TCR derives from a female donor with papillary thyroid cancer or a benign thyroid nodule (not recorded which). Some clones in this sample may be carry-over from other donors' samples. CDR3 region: CSARVGRGVQETQYF. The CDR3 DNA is TGCAGTGCTAGAGTAGGGCGGGGGGTCCAAGAGACCCAGTACTTC.